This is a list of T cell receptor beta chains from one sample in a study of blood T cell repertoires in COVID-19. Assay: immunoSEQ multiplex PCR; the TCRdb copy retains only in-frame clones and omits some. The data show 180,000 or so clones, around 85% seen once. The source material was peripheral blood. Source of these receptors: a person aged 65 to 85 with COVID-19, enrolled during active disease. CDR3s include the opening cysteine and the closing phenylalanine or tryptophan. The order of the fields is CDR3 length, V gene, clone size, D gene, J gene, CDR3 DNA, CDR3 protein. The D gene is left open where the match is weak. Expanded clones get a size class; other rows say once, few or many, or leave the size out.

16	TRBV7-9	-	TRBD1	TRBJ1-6	TGTGCCAGCAGCGCTCGGACAGGTGGTCGAGATTCACCCCTCCACTTT	CASSARTGGRDSPLHF
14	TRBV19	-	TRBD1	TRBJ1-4	TGTGCCAGTAGCTCCTACAGGGGTAATGAAAAACTGTTTTTT	CASSSYRGNEKLFF
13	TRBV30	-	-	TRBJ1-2	TGTGCCTGGAGTGGCGAGATCACCTATGGCTACACCTTC	CAWSGEITYGYTF
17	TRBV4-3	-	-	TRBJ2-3	TGCGCCAGCAGCCAAGTTAGCCCCGGGGGATCCACAGATACGCAGTATTTT	CASSQVSPGGSTDTQYF
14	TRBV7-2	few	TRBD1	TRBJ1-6	TGTGCCAGCAGCTTAGGGGACAGTCGGTCACCCCTCCACTTT	CASSLGDSRSPLHF
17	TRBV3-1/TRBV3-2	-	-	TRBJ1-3	TGTGCCAGCAGCCAAGCGTGGCAGGAACTTTCTGGAAACACCATATATTTT	CASSQAWQELSGNTIYF
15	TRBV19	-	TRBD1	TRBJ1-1	TGTGCCAGTATGGAGGGGACAGGGAGGGCTACTGAAGCTTTCTTT	CASMEGTGRATEAFF
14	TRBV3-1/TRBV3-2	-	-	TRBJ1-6	TGTGCCAGCAGCCAGGAAGGGGGGGGGCATCCCCTCCACTTT	CASSQEGGGHPLHF
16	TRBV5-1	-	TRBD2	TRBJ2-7	TGCGCCAGCAGCCCGGGACTAGCGGGGGCCCCCTACGAGCAGTACTTC	CASSPGLAGAPYEQYF
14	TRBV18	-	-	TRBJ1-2	TGTGCCAGCACCCGGGACACCGGTAGTGCTGGCTACACCTTC	CASTRDTGSAGYTF
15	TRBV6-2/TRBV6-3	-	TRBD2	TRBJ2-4	TGTGCCAGCAGTCCCCTAGCGGGAGGAATGGACATTCAGTACTTC	CASSPLAGGMDIQYF
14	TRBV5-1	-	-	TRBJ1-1	TGCGCCAGCAGCTTGGCTGGGGAGGGCACTGAAGCTTTCTTT	CASSLAGEGTEAFF
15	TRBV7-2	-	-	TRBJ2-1	TGTGCCAGCAGCCCACGACAGGCACCATACAATGAGCAGTTCTTC	CASSPRQAPYNEQFF
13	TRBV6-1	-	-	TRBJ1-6	TGTGCCAGCAGTGTTAACAGTAATTCACCCCTCCACTTT	CASSVNSNSPLHF
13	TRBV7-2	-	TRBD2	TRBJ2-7	TGTGCCAGCAGCTTAGTTGGGGGAGGGGAGCAGTACTTC	CASSLVGGGEQYF
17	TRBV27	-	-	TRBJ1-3	TGTGCCAGCAGTCCTCGTGGCAGGGTTTATGCTGGAAACACCATATATTTT	CASSPRGRVYAGNTIYF
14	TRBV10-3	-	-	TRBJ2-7	TGTGCCACAACTAGGACAGAAGTAACCTACGAGCAGTACTTC	CATTRTEVTYEQYF
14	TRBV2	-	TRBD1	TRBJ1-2	TGTGCCAGCAGCACCGGGACAGGGAGTAGCGGCTACACCTTC	CASSTGTGSSGYTF
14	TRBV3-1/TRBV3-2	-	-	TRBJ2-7	TGTGCCAGCAGCCTGGACTATACGCCTTACGAGCAGTACTTC	CASSLDYTPYEQYF
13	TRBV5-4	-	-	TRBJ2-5	TGTGCCAGCAGCTCCGGGAGAATGGAGACCCAGTACTTC	CASSSGRMETQYF
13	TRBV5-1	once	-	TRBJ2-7	TGCGCCAGCAGCTTAGGACTGAACTACGAGCAGTACTTC	CASSLGLNYEQYF
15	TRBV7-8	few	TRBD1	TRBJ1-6	TGTGCCAGCAGCTTAGCGGGGGCAGGGGGGTCACCCCTCCACTTT	CASSLAGAGGSPLHF
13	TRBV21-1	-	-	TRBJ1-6	TGTGCCAGGATGACAGGATTTAATTCACCCCTCCACTTT	CARMTGFNSPLHF
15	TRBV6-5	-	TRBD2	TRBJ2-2	TGTGCCAGCAGGTTGATGACTAGCGGGACCGGGGAGCTGTTTTTT	CASRLMTSGTGELFF
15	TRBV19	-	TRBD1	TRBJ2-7	TGTGCCAGTCGAGGGCGGACAGGGGGTGAGTCTGAGCAGTACTTC	CASRGRTGGESEQYF
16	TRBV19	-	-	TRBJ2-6	TGTGCCAGTAGTATTCCAATCGGCTCTGGGGCCAACGTCCTGACTTTC	CASSIPIGSGANVLTF
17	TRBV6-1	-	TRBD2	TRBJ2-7	TGTGCCAGCAGTGGAAGGTCGAGGACTAGCCGACGCTACGAGCAGTACTTC	CASSGRSRTSRRYEQYF
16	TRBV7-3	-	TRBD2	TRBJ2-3	TGTGCCAGCAGCTTAGCTAGCGGGTCCGTTCGGGATACGCAGTATTTT	CASSLASGSVRDTQYF
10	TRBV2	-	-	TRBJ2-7	TGTGCCAGCAGTGTAGAGGTGATCAACTTC	CASSVEVINF